Following are 13 T cell receptor beta chains from one sample sequenced in a study of T cell responses to AZD1222 COVID-19 vaccine. Only in-frame clones appear in the TCRdb table, and some are missing; sequencing was by immunoSEQ multiplex PCR. The sample lists 75,000 to 95,000 clones, 88% seen once, with over 8% in the top ten. The source was peripheral blood, collected 28 days after the second dose of the MenACWY control vaccine. These receptors originate from an adult who received the MenACWY meningococcal vaccine as a control.

The chain uses TRBV30 and TRBJ1-2; weak D call: TRBD1 (5 bases). The CDR3 has 17 residues. Trimming removed 0 bases from V and 4 bases from J, with 21 bases in between. Germline lookup yields CDR1 GTSNPN and CDR2 SVGIG (reference sequence). The CDR3, as DNA: TGTGCCTGGAGTGTCCCCGGGACCCAAGGGAAGTTCTATGGCTACACCTTC. Its protein is CAWSVPGTQGKFYGYTF.

The rearrangement joins TRBV5-1 to TRBJ1-1; tentatively, D is TRBD1 (6 bases). The CDR3 spans 14 residues. Trimming cost V 4 bases and J 1 base, with 11 bases left between them. In germline, CDR1 is SGHRS, CDR2 YFSETQ. CDR3 sequence (DNA): TGCGCCAGCAGCGGGGACACAGCGAACACTGAAGCTTTCTTT. Encoded protein: CASSGDTANTEAFF.

The V gene is TRBV4-2, the J gene TRBJ2-1; TRBD2 matches 9 bases. CDR3 length: 16 amino acids. The trim removed 0 bases at V and 5 bases at J, leaving 5 bases unmatched. Germline CDR1 LGHNA, CDR2 YNFKEQ. The CDR3 DNA reads TGTGCCAGCAGCCAAGAGACCAGCGGGGGGAACAATGAGCAGTTCTTC. Translating gives CASSQETSGGNNEQFF.

CDR3 nucleotides: TGTGCCAGCAGCCAGGTACCTGCCCCTCTTGGCTACACCTTC. Its protein product is CASSQVPAPLGYTF. V gene TRBV3-1 (or the pseudogene TRBV3-2) combines with J gene TRBJ1-2; D not certain. The length of the CDR3 is 14 residues. V was clipped by 3 bases and J by 7 bases, with 15 bases between them. Looked up from germline, CDR1 is LGHDT and CDR2 is YNNKEL (reference sequence).

This chain connects TRBV6-5 to TRBJ2-5; D gene uncertain. This CDR3 region has 13 residues. V lost 0 bases, J lost 5 bases, and 7 bases lay in between. CDR1 and CDR2 (germline): MNHEY, SVGAGI. The CDR3 is CASSYSSGETQYF. Here the CDR3 DNA reads TGTGCCAGCAGTTACTCGAGTGGGGAGACCCAGTACTTC.

The J gene is TRBJ1-2, the V gene TRBV28; 8 bases agree with TRBD1. The CDR3 is made up of 14 amino acids. V lost 1 base to trimming and J lost 3 bases; unmatched junction nucleotides: 1. From germline, CDR1 is MDHEN and CDR2 SYDVKM. As DNA, the CDR3 is TGTGCCAGCAGTTTATTGACAGGGGACTATGGCTACACCTTC. It translates to CASSLLTGDYGYTF.

The V and J genes are TRBV6-5 and TRBJ2-7; D remains ambiguous. This CDR3 spans 13 amino acids. V lost 6 bases and J 0 bases, leaving 9 bases between the germline ends. Germline CDR1 and CDR2: MNHEY and SVGAGI. CDR3 sequence reads: CASSGSLSYEQYF. In DNA, the CDR3 is TGTGCCAGCAGCGGCAGCCTCTCCTACGAGCAGTACTTC.

The DNA of the CDR3 is TGTGCCAGCAGCGAGCGGGGTGAAGCTTTCTTT. This gives the protein CASSERGEAFF. The chain employs TRBV12-3 or TRBV12-4 and TRBJ1-1; D uncertain. The CDR3 is 11 residues long. The V end lost 6 bases, the J end lost 7 bases, and 9 bases lay between the germline ends.

The genes are TRBV5-5 and TRBJ1-6; D ambiguous. The CDR3 contains 15 residues. Per germline, CDR1 SGHKS and CDR2 YYEKEE (reference sequence). Trimming stripped 0 bases from V and 6 bases from J, with 10 bases between. The DNA of the CDR3 is TGTGCCAGCAGCTTGGGGGCCTACGGTAATTCACCCCTCCACTTT. Amino acids: CASSLGAYGNSPLHF.

This clone was recorded once. The chain recombines TRBV4-1 with TRBJ2-3; tentative D call: TRBD2 (5 bases). The CDR3 length is 13 residues. Germline V lookup: CDR1 MGHRA, CDR2 YSYEKL. Trimming removed 4 bases from V and 5 bases from J, with 10 bases in between. Written as DNA, the CDR3 is TGCGCCAGCAGCCCGGGGAGTGGAGATACGCAGTATTTT. It encodes CASSPGSGDTQYF.

The chain uses TRBV6-5 and TRBJ1-3; 7 bases are a match to TRBD1. CDR3 length equals 16 residues. CDR1 and CDR2 (germline): MNHEY, SVGAGI. V lost 4 bases to trimming and J lost 3 bases; unmatched junction nucleotides: 9. The CDR3 region has the DNA TGTGCCAGCAGTTCCGAGGGAAGGGGGCTTGGAAACACCATATATTTT. It encodes CASSSEGRGLGNTIYF.

The chain carries TRBV5-6 and TRBJ2-7; D may be TRBD2 (7 bases). V lost 1 base and J 4 bases, leaving 12 bases between the germline ends. The CDR3 has 14 amino acids. CDR1 and CDR2 (germline): SGHDT, YYEEEE. CDR3 sequence reads: CASSLKGGGYEQYF. The CDR3 nucleotides read TGTGCCAGCAGCTTGAAGGGGGGAGGGTACGAGCAGTACTTC.

CDR3 coding DNA: TGTGCCAGCAGCTTAACGCCGTCTAGTGGTTACGATACGCAGTATTTT. Translating gives CASSLTPSSGYDTQYF. The chain employs TRBV7-2 and TRBJ2-3; no clear D gene. The CDR3 covers 16 residues. Germline CDR1 reads SGHTA; CDR2 reads FQGNSA. Trimming took 2 bases from V and 6 from J, leaving 18 bases between them.